What follows are 18 T cell receptor beta chains derived from one specimen sequenced in a study of blood T cell repertoires in COVID-19. Method: immunoSEQ multiplex PCR; TCRdb's copy keeps in-frame clones and lacks some. This table has just over 250,000 clones, roughly 86% appearing once. The sequenced material came from peripheral blood. The receptor source for this set is a man aged 35-49 years who had recovered from COVID-19.

The J gene is TRBJ2-7, the V gene TRBV3-1 (or the pseudogene TRBV3-2); 7 nucleotides match TRBD1. The length of the CDR3 is 16 residues. V was clipped by 3 bases and J by 0 bases; unmatched bases: 8. Germline values: CDR1 LGHDT, CDR2 YNNKEL (reference sequence). The CDR3 DNA reads TGTGCCAGCAGCCACCCCCGCAGGGGGAGCTCCTACGAGCAGTACTTC. Translation gives CASSHPRRGSSYEQYF.

The chain joins TRBV7-2 to TRBJ1-2, with 10 bases lining up with TRBD1. V lost 2 bases, J lost 5 bases, and 8 bases stayed unmatched. The CDR3 has 16 amino acids. In germline, CDR1 is SGHTA, CDR2 FQGNSA. The CDR3 bases are TGTGCCAGCAGCTTATATGGGACAGGGGCCGGGTATGGCTACACCTTC. It codes for CASSLYGTGAGYGYTF.

The chain carries TRBV7-8 and TRBJ2-7; D remains ambiguous. The CDR3 spans 13 residues. Trimming removed 4 bases at V and 6 bases at J, with 13 bases between. Germline CDR1 reads SGHVS; CDR2 reads FQNEAQ. The CDR3 DNA reads as TGTGCCAGCAGCTACACTCAGCGAGGCGAGCAGTACTTC. Translating gives CASSYTQRGEQYF.

The rearrangement links TRBV6-5 to TRBJ2-1; TRBD2 is a possible D gene (5 bases). Trimming cost V 7 bases and J 0 bases, with 10 bases left between them. The CDR3 loop spans 14 amino acids. Looked up from germline, CDR1 is MNHEY and CDR2 is SVGAGI. The CDR3: CASNRDISYNEQFF. The CDR3 DNA is TGTGCCAGCAACCGGGATATCTCCTACAATGAGCAGTTCTTC.

The chain links TRBV6-2 or TRBV6-3 to TRBJ2-1, with 10 positions matching TRBD2. CDR3 length: 16 amino acids. Per the germline V gene, CDR1 is MNHEY and CDR2 is SVGEGT. V was clipped by 2 bases and J by 5 bases; unmatched bases: 6. The CDR3 here is CASSYPRTSGNNEQFF. The DNA for the CDR3 is TGTGCCAGCAGTTACCCCCGGACTAGCGGTAACAATGAGCAGTTCTTC.

The V gene is TRBV7-2, the J gene TRBJ2-7; TRBD2 matches at 11 bases. J lost 4 bases, V lost 0 bases, and 8 bases had no gene match. Germline CDR1 reads SGHTA; CDR2 reads FQGNSA. The length of the CDR3 is 17 residues. The CDR3 nucleotides read TGTGCCAGCAGCTTAGCTTCCACTAGCGGGAGCAGGTACGAGCAGTACTTC. This encodes CASSLASTSGSRYEQYF.

This chain links TRBV2 with TRBJ2-1, with 9 positions matching TRBD1. The V gene end was trimmed by 8 bases and the J gene end by 0 bases; junction bases not matched to a gene: 5. This CDR3 is built from 15 residues. Germline CDR1 SNHLY, CDR2 FYNNEI. CDR3 region: CASGGTGPSYNEQFF. The CDR3 DNA reads TGTGCCAGCGGTGGGACAGGGCCCTCCTACAATGAGCAGTTCTTC.

The V call is TRBV7-8, the J call TRBJ2-4, with 8 bases matching TRBD2. Germline CDR1 SGHVS, CDR2 FQNEAQ. Losses at the gene ends were 5 bases for V and 6 bases for J; bases not matched to a gene: 9. This CDR3 comprises 15 residues. CDR3 nucleotides: TGTGCCAGCAGCCGAGATAGCGGGACCAGAAACATTCAGTACTTC. Translation: CASSRDSGTRNIQYF.

The chain has TRBV30 and TRBJ1-3; unclear D gene. There are 13 residues in the CDR3. Trimming removed 0 bases at V and 0 bases at J, with 3 bases between. The germline V gene encodes CDR1 GTSNPN and CDR2 SVGIG (reference sequence). This CDR3 reads CAWSVHSGNTIYF. The DNA of the CDR3 is TGTGCCTGGAGTGTACACTCTGGAAACACCATATATTTT.

The chain carries TRBV2 and TRBJ2-5; TRBD2 aligns across 12 bases. CDR3 length equals 15 residues. With V trimmed by 6 bases and J by 8 bases, 10 bases remained unmatched. Germline V gene data show CDR1 as SNHLY and CDR2 as FYNNEI. CDR3 bases: TGTGCCAGCAGGGGGACTAGCGGGTTTTGGGGAACCCAGTACTTC. Residues: CASRGTSGFWGTQYF.

V gene TRBV15 combines with J gene TRBJ1-2, with TRBD1 matching over 9 bases. Germline CDR1 reads LNHNV; CDR2 reads YYDKDF (reference sequence). The CDR3 sequence is 13 residues long. J was trimmed by 10 bases and V by 8 bases; bases with no gene match: 11. CDR3 in DNA: TGTGCCACCGAGACCGGGACAGGGAATGACTACACCTTC. Translating it yields CATETGTGNDYTF. Using reference TRBV15 and TRBJ1-2 for the parts outside the CDR3, the full variable domain is DAMVIQNPRYQVTQFGKPVTLSCSQTLNHNVMYWYQQKSSQAPKLLFHYYDKDFNNEADTPDNFQSRRPNTSFCFLDIRSPGLGDTAMYLCATETGTGNDYTFGSGTRLTVV.

This chain links TRBV9 with TRBJ2-3; 9 bases match TRBD2. V lost 5 bases to trimming and J lost 3 bases; unmatched junction nucleotides: 16. The CDR3 covers 18 residues. Germline-derived CDR1 and CDR2 are SGDLS and YYNGEE. CDR3 in amino acids: CASRPDPLSGRGTDTQYF. CDR3 in DNA: TGTGCCAGCAGGCCCGACCCTCTTAGCGGGAGAGGAACAGATACGCAGTATTTT. Variable domain in full (rest from reference TRBV9 and TRBJ2-3): DSGVTQTPKHLITATGQRVTLRCSPRSGDLSVYWYQQSLDQGLQFLIQYYNGEERAKGNILERFSAQQFPDLHSELNLSSLELGDSALYFCASRPDPLSGRGTDTQYFGPGTRLTVL.

V is TRBV13 and J is TRBJ2-7; possible D gene TRBD1, 6 bases. Germline assignment: CDR1 PRHDT and CDR2 FYEKMQ (reference sequence). The CDR3 sequence is 15 residues long. V was shortened by 4 bases and J by 5 bases, with 18 bases between the two germline ends. CDR3 bases: TGTGCCAGCAGCTACAGGGTGAACTCCGCCCACGAGCAGTACTTC. Translation gives CASSYRVNSAHEQYF.

The chain employs TRBV15 and TRBJ2-7, with TRBD1 matching over 12 bases. The V gene's germline CDR1 is LNHNV and CDR2 YYDKDF (reference sequence). The trim removed 1 base at V and 5 bases at J, leaving 6 bases unmatched. The CDR3 runs to 16 residues. The CDR3 region is CATSRAGTGGRDEQYF. The CDR3 coding sequence is TGTGCCACCAGCAGAGCCGGGACAGGGGGCAGGGACGAGCAGTACTTC.

The rearrangement joins TRBV6-5 to TRBJ1-2, with D hard to call. This CDR3 has 14 amino acids. Trimming stripped 6 bases from V and 4 bases from J, with 15 bases between. Germline lookup yields CDR1 MNHEY and CDR2 SVGAGI. The CDR3 bases are TGTGCCAGCAGGTCTCCCCAGGCCCCCTATGGCTACACCTTC. This sequence encodes CASRSPQAPYGYTF.

The rearrangement joins TRBV5-8 to TRBJ2-3; 7 bases agree with TRBD2. Unmatched junction bases numbered 3, after V lost 7 bases and J lost 7 bases. Looked up from germline, CDR1 is SGHTS and CDR2 is YDEGEE. This CDR3 region has 11 residues. This CDR3 is CASRGSYTQYF. CDR3 nucleotide sequence: TGTGCCAGCCGCGGGAGTTATACGCAGTATTTT.

This rearrangement joins TRBV29-1 to TRBJ2-1; D possibly corresponds to TRBD2 (5 bases). The length of the CDR3 is 16 residues. Looked up from germline, CDR1 is SQVTM and CDR2 is ANQGSEA. The V end was cut by 2 bases, the J end by 1 base, with 15 bases between. In nucleotides, the CDR3 is TGCAGCGTTGAACCGTGGGAGCGGATTTCCTACAATGAGCAGTTCTTC. Translation gives CSVEPWERISYNEQFF.

The J gene is TRBJ2-5, the V gene TRBV4-1; D may be TRBD2 (5 bases). Trimming shortened V by 1 base and J by 4 bases, and 10 bases separated the two germline ends. The CDR3 extends over 14 amino acids. CDR1 and CDR2 (germline): MGHRA, YSYEKL. The CDR3 DNA is TGCGCCAGCAGCCAAGCCGCGCGGGCAGAGACCCAGTACTTC. Its protein is CASSQAARAETQYF.